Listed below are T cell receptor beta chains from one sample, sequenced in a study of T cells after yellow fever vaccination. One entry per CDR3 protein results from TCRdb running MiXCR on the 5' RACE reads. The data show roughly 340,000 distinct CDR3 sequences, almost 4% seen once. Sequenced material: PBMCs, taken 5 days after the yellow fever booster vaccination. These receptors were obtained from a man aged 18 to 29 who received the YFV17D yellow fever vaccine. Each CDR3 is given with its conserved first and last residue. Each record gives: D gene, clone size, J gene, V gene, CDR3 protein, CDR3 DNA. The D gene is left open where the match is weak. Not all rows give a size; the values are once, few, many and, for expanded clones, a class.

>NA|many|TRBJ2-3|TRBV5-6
CASSLSGGAWADTQYF
TGTGCCAGCAGCTTATCTGGAGGGGCCTGGGCAGATACGCAGTATTTT
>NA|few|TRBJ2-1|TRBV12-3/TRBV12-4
CASSFRGGGYNEQFF
TGTGCCAGCAGTTTTCGTGGGGGAGGCTACAATGAGCAGTTCTTC
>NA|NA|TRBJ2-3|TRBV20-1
CSAGQVDTQYF
TGCAGTGCAGGACAAGTAGATACGCAGTATTTT
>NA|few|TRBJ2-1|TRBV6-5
CASSYSMPVVDNEQFF
TGTGCCAGCAGTTACTCGATGCCGGTTGTAGACAATGAGCAGTTCTTC
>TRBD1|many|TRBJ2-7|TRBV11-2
CASSWDRASGGYEQYF
TGTGCCAGCAGCTGGGACAGGGCAAGTGGCGGCTACGAGCAGTACTTC
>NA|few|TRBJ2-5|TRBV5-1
CASTAWEQGQETQYF
TGCGCCAGCACCGCCTGGGAGCAGGGGCAAGAGACCCAGTACTTC
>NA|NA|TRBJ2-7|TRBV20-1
CSARDPLGGTYEQYF
TGCAGTGCTAGAGATCCGCTCGGAGGGACCTACGAGCAGTACTTC
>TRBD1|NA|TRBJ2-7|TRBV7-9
CASSFRDSYEQYF
TGTGCCAGCAGCTTCCGGGACAGCTACGAGCAGTACTTC
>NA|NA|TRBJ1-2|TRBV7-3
CASSLVQPSYGYTF
TGTGCCAGCAGCTTAGTACAACCTAGCTATGGCTACACCTTC
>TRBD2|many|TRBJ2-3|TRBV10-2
CASTRWRGSTTDTQYF
TGCGCCAGCACACGATGGCGGGGGAGTACCACAGATACGCAGTATTTT
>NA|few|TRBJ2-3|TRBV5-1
CASSWADGGTDTQYF
TGCGCCAGCAGCTGGGCGGACGGGGGCACAGATACGCAGTATTTT
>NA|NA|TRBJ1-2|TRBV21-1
CASSKALLSAEGGYTF
TGTGCCAGCAGCAAAGCGCTGCTGAGCGCCGAGGGAGGCTACACCTTC